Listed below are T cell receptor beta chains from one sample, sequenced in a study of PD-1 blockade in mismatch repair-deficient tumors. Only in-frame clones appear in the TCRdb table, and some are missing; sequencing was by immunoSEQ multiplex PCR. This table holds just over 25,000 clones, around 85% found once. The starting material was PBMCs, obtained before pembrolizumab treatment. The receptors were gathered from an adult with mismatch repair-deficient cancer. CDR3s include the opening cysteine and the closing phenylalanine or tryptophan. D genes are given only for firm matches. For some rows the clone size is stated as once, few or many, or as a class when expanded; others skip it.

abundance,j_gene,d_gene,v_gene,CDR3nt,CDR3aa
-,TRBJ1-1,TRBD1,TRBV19,TGTGCCAGTAGTATCGAGGGGGCGGAAACTGAAGCTTTCTTT,CASSIEGAETEAFF
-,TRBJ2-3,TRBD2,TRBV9,TGTGCCAGCAGCGCGGGACTAGCGGAGACAGATACGCAGTATTTT,CASSAGLAETDTQYF
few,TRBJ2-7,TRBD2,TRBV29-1,TGCAGCGCCGGGGGCGGCGGGACTAGCCTCTACGAGCAGTACTTC,CSAGGGGTSLYEQYF
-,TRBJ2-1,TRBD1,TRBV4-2,TGTGCCAGCAGAGACACAGGGGGCGCATGGAATGAGCAGTTCTTC,CASRDTGGAWNEQFF
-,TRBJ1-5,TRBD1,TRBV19,TGTGCCAGTAGTAGCCCACCCAGGACAGGGCGCAATCAGCCCCAGCATTTT,CASSSPPRTGRNQPQHF
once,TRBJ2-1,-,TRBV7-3,TGTGCCAGCAGCTTAACTCGGCAGGAATCCTACAATGAGCAGTTCTTC,CASSLTRQESYNEQFF
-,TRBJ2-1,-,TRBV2,TGTGCCAGCAGTGGAGTCGACACCGGCTCCTACAATGAGCAGTTCTTC,CASSGVDTGSYNEQFF
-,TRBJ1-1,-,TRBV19,TGTGCCAGTAGTATAAGACAGTTGGGCACTGAAGCTTTCTTT,CASSIRQLGTEAFF
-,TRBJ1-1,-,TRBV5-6,TGTGCCAGCAGCACAGTAGGGGGGGTGAACACTGAAGCTTTCTTT,CASSTVGGVNTEAFF
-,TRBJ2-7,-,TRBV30,TGTGCCTGGAGCCCGGGACCCCCTAGGGGGTACGAGCAGTACTTC,CAWSPGPPRGYEQYF
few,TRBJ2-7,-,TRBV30,TGTGCCTGGAGTGGACAGGACTCCTACGAGCAGTACTTC,CAWSGQDSYEQYF
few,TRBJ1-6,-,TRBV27,TGTGCCAGCAGTTTCGGAGGAATGAATAATTCACCCCTCCACTTT,CASSFGGMNNSPLHF
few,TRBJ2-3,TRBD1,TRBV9,TGTGCCAGCAGCGATGGACAGGAGGCTGTGTTAGATACGCAGTATTTT,CASSDGQEAVLDTQYF
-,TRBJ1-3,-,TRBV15,TGTGCCACCAGCAGAGCGGGGGGAACTGGAAACACCATATATTTT,CATSRAGGTGNTIYF
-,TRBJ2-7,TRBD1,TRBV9,TGTGCCAGCAGCGACGGACAGGGGTCCTACGAGCAGTACTTC,CASSDGQGSYEQYF
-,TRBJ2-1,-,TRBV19,TGTGCCACCCTTCCGAGGGGGAGGGGCCATGAGCAGTTCTTC,CATLPRGRGHEQFF
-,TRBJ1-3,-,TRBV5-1,TGCGCCAGCAGCTTGGGCAGTGAAGACACCATATATTTT,CASSLGSEDTIYF
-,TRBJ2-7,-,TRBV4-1,TGCGCCAGCAGCCAAGGAGGCGGCTCCTACGAGCAGTACTTC,CASSQGGGSYEQYF
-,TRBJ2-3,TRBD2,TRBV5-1,TGCGCCAGCAGCTCGGGACTAGCGGGAGTTGCAGATACGCAGTATTTT,CASSSGLAGVADTQYF